This T cell receptor (beta chain) was recorded in a study of regulatory T cells in long-lasting Graves disease. The study's findings and limits: Results may be inaccurate due to the small sample size. Persistent disease showed a preference for TRBV28, TRBJ1-2 and TRBJ2-5.

The sample holds a few counts of this clonotype. The antigen is unknown. CDR1 and CDR2 from the germline V gene are LNHNV and YYDKDF (reference sequence). This CDR3 region has 12 residues. Trimming stripped 0 bases from V and 13 bases from J, with 10 bases between. Relying on iRepertoire HTBI primers and Arm-PCR of CDR3 regions, the team built TCR beta libraries. TCRdb used MiXCR to reprocess the multiplex PCR reads, holding one entry per CDR3 protein. The data hold some 280,000 distinct CDR3 sequences, with under 25% observed a single time. The time point here: persistent/refractory GD, antithyroid drugs over 5 years with positive TRAb. The TCR library was made from RNA extracted from PBMCs.

Sequences were derived from peripheral blood mononuclear cells (PBMCs), sampled when the disease was refractory, from a patient treated with antithyroid drugs. This clonotype was sampled from a female donor with Graves disease. The chain is built from TRBV15 and TRBJ1-5; D uncertain. Here the CDR3 DNA reads TGTGCCACCAGCAGAGAACCTGGTTCTCAGCATTTT. Amino acid sequence: CATSREPGSQHF.